This note documents a single TCR beta chain sequence. There were TCR beta CDR3 regions amplified from RNA transcripts. HTBI primers were employed in a first-round RT-PCR of the TCR CDR3. One entry per CDR3 protein, called by TCRdb with MiXCR from the multiplex PCR reads. The sample consists of almost 600,000 distinct CDR3 sequences, 46% of them appearing once. The germline V gene encodes CDR1 SNHLY and CDR2 FYNNEI. Trimming cost V 4 bases and J 6 bases, with 6 bases left between them. The CDR3 consists of 11 residues. The data were taken from a study of T cells in Graves' hyperthyroidism and ophthalmopathy.

The rearrangement links TRBV2 to TRBJ1-2, with D perhaps TRBD1 (5 bases). Sequencing was carried out using peripheral blood or thyroid tissue (not recorded which). This receptor was identified in a woman in her late teens or twenties with Graves' hyperthyroidism. The CDR3 DNA reads TGTGCCAGCAGTGGGGGGGATGGCTACACCTTC. This codes for CASSGGDGYTF.